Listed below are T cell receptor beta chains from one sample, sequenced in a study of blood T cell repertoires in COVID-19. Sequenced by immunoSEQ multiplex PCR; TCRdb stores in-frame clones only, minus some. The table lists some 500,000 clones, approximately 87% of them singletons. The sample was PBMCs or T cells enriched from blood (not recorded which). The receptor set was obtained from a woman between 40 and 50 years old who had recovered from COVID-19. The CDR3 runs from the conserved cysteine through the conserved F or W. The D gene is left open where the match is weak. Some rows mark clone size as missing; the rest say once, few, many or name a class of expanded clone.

TGTGCCAGCAGTCCAACCTATACTAGCTCCAAAACCTACGAGCAGTACTTC | CASSPTYTSSKTYEQYF | . | TRBJ2-7 | . | TRBV2
TGTGCCAGCAGCTTAGGCGGGATCCTAGCCAAAAACATTCAGTACTTC | CASSLGGILAKNIQYF | . | TRBJ2-4 | . | TRBV7-2
TGTGCCAGCAGCTTAAGTATACAGGTGAACACTGAAGCTTTCTTT | CASSLSIQVNTEAFF | . | TRBJ1-1 | . | TRBV7-9
TGTGCCAGCAGTTACGTAACAGGGGGTGAAGCTTTCTTT | CASSYVTGGEAFF | once | TRBJ1-1 | TRBD1 | TRBV6-5
TGTGCCAGCAGTTACTCTAGTCTTAGGGGGGGCGAGCAGTACTTC | CASSYSSLRGGEQYF | . | TRBJ2-7 | . | TRBV6-5
TGTGCCAGTAGTATAGGGACAGGGAACACAGATACGCAGTATTTT | CASSIGTGNTDTQYF | once | TRBJ2-3 | TRBD1 | TRBV19
TGTGCCAGTCGACAGGGGTCCACAGATACGCAGTATTTT | CASRQGSTDTQYF | . | TRBJ2-3 | TRBD1 | TRBV19
TGTGCCATCCAATATAGTCAGGGTAGCCAAGAGACCCAGTACTTC | CAIQYSQGSQETQYF | . | TRBJ2-5 | . | TRBV10-3
TGTGCCACCAGTGACCCTGGGACAGGGATCGGGGAGCTGTTTTTT | CATSDPGTGIGELFF | once | TRBJ2-2 | TRBD1 | TRBV24-1
TGTGCCAGCAGCCAAGATGGGACAGGGTACAATGAGCAGTTCTTC | CASSQDGTGYNEQFF | . | TRBJ2-1 | TRBD1 | TRBV14
TGTGCCAGCAGGACAGGTATTGGCTACGAGCAGTACTTC | CASRTGIGYEQYF | . | TRBJ2-7 | . | TRBV12-3/TRBV12-4